A selection of T cell receptor beta chains follows, all from one sample in a study of T cell responses to AZD1222 COVID-19 vaccine. Assay used: immunoSEQ multiplex PCR; TCRdb lists only in-frame clones, some missing. The sample includes 120,000 to 150,000 clones, 85% to 90% seen only once; the top ten take more than 5.5%. Source: peripheral blood, taken on day 0 of AZD1222 vaccination. The receptors originated from an adult in good health. Each CDR3 is given with its conserved first and last residue. D genes are given only for firm matches. Clone size is given for some rows only: seen once, a few or many times, or a class if the clone is expanded.

clone_size	v_call	j_call	d_call	cdr3_nt	cdr3_aa
.	TRBV5-4	TRBJ2-1	.	TGTGCCAGCAGGTCTAGTTTCAATGAGCAGTTCTTC	CASRSSFNEQFF
.	TRBV11-2	TRBJ1-2	.	TGTGCCAGCAGCTTAGCTGGCGGTTATGGCTACACCTTC	CASSLAGGYGYTF
.	TRBV27	TRBJ1-6	.	TGTGCCAGCAGTTCGACAGCTTATAATTCACCCCTCCACTTT	CASSSTAYNSPLHF
.	TRBV6-5	TRBJ1-5	.	TGTGCCAGCAGGATCTCCCACGGCAGCAATCAGCCCCAGCATTTT	CASRISHGSNQPQHF
.	TRBV10-3	TRBJ2-7	TRBD1	TGTGCCATCAGTGAGTCAGGGACAGGGGGAACCTACGAGCAGTACTTC	CAISESGTGGTYEQYF
.	TRBV6-2/TRBV6-3	TRBJ2-1	TRBD2	TGTGCCAGCAGTCCCTCTGCTAGCGGGAGCGGTAGTGAGCAGTTCTTC	CASSPSASGSGSEQFF
.	TRBV7-2	TRBJ1-2	TRBD1	TGTGCCAGCAGCCTCGCGACAGGGGCGGTCTATGGCTACACCTTC	CASSLATGAVYGYTF
.	TRBV7-6	TRBJ2-5	.	TGTGCCAGCAGCTTACCAGGGTTTGGGCAAGAGACCCAGTACTTC	CASSLPGFGQETQYF
.	TRBV6-6	TRBJ2-1	.	TGTGCCAGCAGCCTTTCATATGGTGAGCAGTTCTTC	CASSLSYGEQFF
.	TRBV19	TRBJ2-7	.	TGTGCCAGTAGTCGGGCGGTATCCTACGAGCAGTACTTC	CASSRAVSYEQYF
.	TRBV25-1	TRBJ1-4	.	TGTGCCAGCAGTGCGGGGGGTTATGCAACTAATGAAAAACTGTTTTTT	CASSAGGYATNEKLFF
.	TRBV11-2	TRBJ1-6	TRBD1	TGTGCCAGCAGCGAGGGACAGTATAATTCACCCCTCCACTTT	CASSEGQYNSPLHF
.	TRBV24-1	TRBJ2-3	.	TGTGCCACCAGTGATACGGATAGCGCTAGCACAGATACGCAGTATTTT	CATSDTDSASTDTQYF
.	TRBV24-1	TRBJ2-1	.	TGTGCCACCAGTGATCGGACTGGCGCAGCCTACAATGAGCAGTTCTTC	CATSDRTGAAYNEQFF
.	TRBV29-1	TRBJ1-1	.	TGCAGCGCCCTACAGGGGAACACTGAAGCTTTCTTT	CSALQGNTEAFF
.	TRBV18	TRBJ1-1	.	TGTGCCAGCTCACCTACTAAAGCCAAAACTGGGTCTTTCTTT	CASSPTKAKTGSFF
.	TRBV7-9	TRBJ2-7	TRBD1	TGTGCCAGCAGAGGACAGGGGGTTCCTCGGAACGAGCAGTACTTC	CASRGQGVPRNEQYF
.	TRBV7-6	TRBJ1-1	TRBD1	TGTGCCAGCAGTCCTAGGACAGGGGTCCCTGAAGCTTTCTTT	CASSPRTGVPEAFF
.	TRBV5-6	TRBJ2-1	.	TGTGCCAGCAGCCAAAAGTCTGAGCAGTTCTTC	CASSQKSEQFF
.	TRBV7-8	TRBJ1-2	.	TGTGCCAGCAGCCAAAGGTGGCAGGGGTCCGGCTATGGCTACACCTTC	CASSQRWQGSGYGYTF
.	TRBV15	TRBJ2-1	TRBD2	TGTGCCACCAGCACCCAGGGACTAGCGAATGAGCAGTTCTTC	CATSTQGLANEQFF
.	TRBV4-2	TRBJ2-7	.	TGTGCCAGCAGCCAAACAGACTACGAGCAGTACTTC	CASSQTDYEQYF
few	TRBV4-3	TRBJ2-3	.	TGCGCCAGCAGCCAAGAACTTAGCCGAGATACGCAGTATTTT	CASSQELSRDTQYF
.	TRBV19	TRBJ1-3	.	TGTGCCACTAGGGGTTCGGGGCTCGGAAACACCATATATTTT	CATRGSGLGNTIYF
.	TRBV7-9	TRBJ1-6	.	TGTGCCAGCATCAAATCAGGGGAATCACCCCTCCACTTT	CASIKSGESPLHF
.	TRBV4-1	TRBJ1-2	.	TGCGCCAGCAGCCAAGATCATTTTGGGGCGCAAGGCTATGGCTACACCTTC	CASSQDHFGAQGYGYTF
.	TRBV7-2	TRBJ2-1	.	TGTGCCAGCAGCTTAGCGCAGGCTTACAATGAGCAGTTCTTC	CASSLAQAYNEQFF
.	TRBV4-3	TRBJ2-7	.	TGCGCCAGCAGCCAAGGGACCGGGTTAAGCTCCTACGAGCAGTACTTC	CASSQGTGLSSYEQYF
.	TRBV30	TRBJ1-2	.	TGTGCCCACCGAGGGGAGGGTTCAGGGGGCTACACCTTC	CAHRGEGSGGYTF
.	TRBV3-1/TRBV3-2	TRBJ2-3	.	TGTGCCAGCAGCCAAGCAGGTTTTACGCAGTATTTT	CASSQAGFTQYF
.	TRBV7-2	TRBJ2-4	.	TGTGCCAGCAGGTCGACACAGGGTTTGGGAACGCTAGCCAAAAACATTCAGTACTTC	CASRSTQGLGTLAKNIQYF
.	TRBV7-2	TRBJ1-2	.	TGTGCCAGCAGCCTGGCAGGGAGGGATGGCTACACCTTC	CASSLAGRDGYTF
.	TRBV5-1	TRBJ2-1	.	TGCGCCAGCAGCAGAACAAGGCGAAGCTCCTACAATGAGCAGTTCTTC	CASSRTRRSSYNEQFF
.	TRBV11-2	TRBJ2-5	.	TGTGCCAGCAGCTTAGGGAGACAGGCTGGGACCCAGTACTTC	CASSLGRQAGTQYF
.	TRBV19	TRBJ1-5	TRBD1	TGTGCCAGTAGTACCTCAAGGGGACAGGGGGGCCATCAGCCCCAGCATTTT	CASSTSRGQGGHQPQHF
.	TRBV3-1/TRBV3-2	TRBJ2-3	.	TGTGCCAGCAGCATGGCGTTTGTCATGCAAGATACGCAGTATTTT	CASSMAFVMQDTQYF
.	TRBV10-3	TRBJ1-3	.	TGTGCCATCAGTGCCCAGGCGGCTGGAAACACCATATATTTT	CAISAQAAGNTIYF
.	TRBV7-2	TRBJ1-4	.	TGTGCCAGCTGCAGACAGGCGCTCCCAGAAAAACTGTTTTTT	CASCRQALPEKLFF
.	TRBV9	TRBJ1-2	.	TGTGCCAGCAGCGTAGGGCAGGGTGGTGGCTACACCTTC	CASSVGQGGGYTF
.	TRBV7-9	TRBJ2-7	.	TGTGCCAGCAGCCCCGACTACTCCTACGAGCAGTACTTC	CASSPDYSYEQYF
.	TRBV5-6	TRBJ1-5	.	TGTGCCAGCAGCCGATTCTATCAGCCCCAGCATTTT	CASSRFYQPQHF
.	TRBV18	TRBJ2-7	TRBD1	TGTGCCAGCTCCCCTGGACAGGGGAACTACGAGCAGTACTTC	CASSPGQGNYEQYF
few	TRBV19	TRBJ1-5	TRBD1	TGTGCCAGTAGTTTAAGGACAGGGGTCCTGCCCCAGCATTTT	CASSLRTGVLPQHF
.	TRBV7-3	TRBJ2-2	.	TGTGCCAGCAGCTCGGAGACCCGAGACCGGGAGCTGTTTTTT	CASSSETRDRELFF
.	TRBV7-9	TRBJ2-6	.	TGTGCCAGCAGCTCTGAGGCGGCTGGGGCCAACGTCCTGACTTTC	CASSSEAAGANVLTF
.	TRBV2	TRBJ2-7	.	TGTGCCAGCAGTGATAAGGACACAACCTACGAGCAGTACTTC	CASSDKDTTYEQYF
.	TRBV27	TRBJ2-2	TRBD1	TGTGCCAGCAGACGACAGGGGGCTGACACCGGGGAGCTGTTTTTT	CASRRQGADTGELFF
.	TRBV21-1	TRBJ1-1	.	TGTGCCAGCAGCTCGGCAGGGGGGAACACTGAAGCTTTCTTT	CASSSAGGNTEAFF
.	TRBV29-1	TRBJ1-1	.	TGCAGCGTTGAATTCCGGCGAGGGCGCCAGAACACTGAAGCTTTCTTT	CSVEFRRGRQNTEAFF
.	TRBV6-2/TRBV6-3	TRBJ1-1	.	TGTGCCAGCAGCCCCCTAGGGGGTGAGGCTTTCTTT	CASSPLGGEAFF
.	TRBV6-5	TRBJ1-2	.	TGTGCCAGCAGGGAGACAGCCCTACTGAGGTACACCTTC	CASRETALLRYTF
.	TRBV5-4	TRBJ1-2	.	TGTGCCAGCAGCTTTGGGGCAGGGGTCGCAAATAACTATGGCTACACCTTC	CASSFGAGVANNYGYTF
.	TRBV28	TRBJ1-5	.	TGTGCCAGCAGTCGATACAGGTATAGCAATCAGCCCCAGCATTTT	CASSRYRYSNQPQHF
.	TRBV29-1	TRBJ1-1	.	TGCAGCGCCGTGAACACTGAAGCTTTCTTT	CSAVNTEAFF
few	TRBV6-5	TRBJ1-5	.	TGTGCCAGTAGGATTAAGGAGAATCAGCCCCAGCATTTT	CASRIKENQPQHF
.	TRBV28	TRBJ2-5	.	TGTGCCAGCAGTTCGGGGGGCTGGGAGACCCAGTACTTC	CASSSGGWETQYF
.	TRBV11-2	TRBJ1-6	TRBD1	TGTGCCAGCACGGAGGGGGCGGAGAATTCACCCCTCCACTTT	CASTEGAENSPLHF
.	TRBV4-3	TRBJ2-2	.	TGCGCCAGCAGCCAATTCGAAACCGGGGAGCTGTTTTTT	CASSQFETGELFF
.	TRBV6-2/TRBV6-3	TRBJ1-4	.	TGTGCCAGCAGTAAATCGTCATATGCAACTAATGAAAAACTGTTTTTT	CASSKSSYATNEKLFF
few	TRBV7-9	TRBJ1-1	.	TGTGCCAGCAGCTTAGTGGGCGGGAACACTGAAGCTTTCTTT	CASSLVGGNTEAFF